This T cell receptor (beta chain) was captured in a study of shared clonotypes between healthy human individuals. Assay execution proceeded at the deep level. In the original workflow: Owing to the provision of junction-only sequences devoid of quality scores by immunoSEQ, filtering differed. The data were produced by immunoSEQ multiplex PCR, yet TCRdb's version contains in-frame clones alone and is incomplete. D and trimming come from the DNA, and the V and J calls and clone size come from that table. This sample has fewer than 700,000 clones, with roughly 79% found just once. About this clone: Its antigen is not known.

Study conclusions and caveats: A limitation of the genetic and exposure-history diversity represented arose from few donors.

The germline V gene has CDR1 SGHAT and CDR2 FQNNGV. Trimming removed 5 bases from V and 2 bases from J, with 9 bases in between. This CDR3 spans 13 amino acids. Sequenced material: PBMCs. The chain couples TRBV11-2 to TRBJ2-5; no definite D call. This TCR derives from a woman in her thirties or forties in good health. Some clones in this sample may be carry-over from other donors' samples. CDR3 in amino acids: CASSRTFQETQYF. The CDR3 DNA follows: TGTGCCAGCAGCCGAACGTTTCAAGAGACCCAGTACTTC. Full variable domain (remainder filled in from reference TRBV11-2 and TRBJ2-5): EAGVAQSPRYKIIEKRQSVAFWCNPISGHATLYWYQQILGQGPKLLIQFQNNGVVDDSQLPKDRFSAERLKGVDSTLKIQPAKLEDSAVYLCASSRTFQETQYFGPGTRLLVL.